In this sample, the clone carrying this T cell receptor (beta chain) turned up a few times. TCRdb passed the 5' RACE reads through MiXCR, listing each CDR3 protein once. The sample holds roughly 45,000 distinct CDR3 sequences, 22% seen once. The sorted Tregs were CD4+CD25+CD127-/low cells. J gave up 5 bases and V 8 bases, and 14 bases lay outside the gene matches. The CDR3 has 15 amino acids. CDR1 SGHTA and CDR2 FQGNSA come from the germline V gene. What was sequenced was Tregs sorted from blood. This rearrangement joins TRBV7-2 to TRBJ2-5; TRBD2 aligns across 7 bases. This sequence was found in a female donor with breast cancer. CDR3: CASVGGSSTQETQYF. The CDR3 nucleotides read TGTGCCAGCGTGGGCGGGAGTTCTACACAGGAGACCCAGTACTTC. Using reference TRBV7-2 and TRBJ2-5 for the parts outside the CDR3, the full variable domain is GAGVSQSPSNKVTEKGKDVELRCDPISGHTALYWYRQSLGQGLEFLIYFQGNSAPDKSGLPSDRFSAERTGGSVSTLTIQRTQQEDSAVYLCASVGGSSTQETQYFGPGTRLLVL.